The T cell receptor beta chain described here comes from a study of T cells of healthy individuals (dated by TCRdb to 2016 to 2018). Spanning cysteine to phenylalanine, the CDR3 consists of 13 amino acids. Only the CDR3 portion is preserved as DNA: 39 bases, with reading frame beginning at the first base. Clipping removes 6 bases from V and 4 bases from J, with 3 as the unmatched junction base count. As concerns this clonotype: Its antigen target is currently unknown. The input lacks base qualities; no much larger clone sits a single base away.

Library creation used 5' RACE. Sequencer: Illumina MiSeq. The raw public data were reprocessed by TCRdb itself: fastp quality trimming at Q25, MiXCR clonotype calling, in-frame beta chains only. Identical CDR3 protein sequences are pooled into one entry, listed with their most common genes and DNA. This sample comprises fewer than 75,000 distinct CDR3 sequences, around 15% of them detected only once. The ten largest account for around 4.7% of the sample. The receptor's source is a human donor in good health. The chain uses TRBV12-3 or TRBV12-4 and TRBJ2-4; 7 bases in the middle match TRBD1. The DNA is TGTGCCAGCAGCCAGGACAGGAAAAACATTCAGTACTTC. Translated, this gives CASSQDRKNIQYF.